Given below is one T cell receptor beta chain in context. Deletions cut 5 bases from V and 7 bases from J, with 17 bases between. The CDR3 loop spans 14 amino acids. CDR1 is SNHLY, CDR2 FYNNEI, per germline. These data originate in a study of blood T cell repertoires in COVID-19. Overall study: Whether acute or convalescent, the COVID-19 samples came from the United States, Italy and Spain. Nucleic acid was either cDNA or gDNA, and it came from T cells, B-cell-depleted T cells, or PBMCs.

Per the original data handling: Nucleated cell number was recorded as an estimate derived from reference gene primer amplification. Sequencing was performed with immunoSEQ multiplex PCR; in TCRdb, only in-frame clones are kept and a portion is missing. V and J calls and clone size come straight from that table; D and trimming were deduced from the DNA. The sample lists 50,000 to 70,000 clones, 75% to 85% seen once, with approximately 5.6% in the top ten. This receptor was taken from a woman in her sixties or seventies with acute or convalescent COVID-19. The material sequenced was peripheral blood. This chain uses TRBV2 with TRBJ1-2; perhaps TRBD1 as D (5 bases). The CDR3 loop reads CASSPDSTYGGYTF. The CDR3 DNA reads as TGTGCCAGCAGTCCCGACAGCACCTATGGTGGCTACACCTTC. Variable domain in full (rest from reference TRBV2 and TRBJ1-2): EPEVTQTPSHQVTQMGQEVILRCVPISNHLYFYWYRQILGQKVEFLVSFYNNEISEKSEIFDDQFSVERPDGSNFTLKIRSTKLEDSAMYFCASSPDSTYGGYTFGSGTRLTVV.